This TCR beta chain comes out of a study of T cell repertoires in cytomegalovirus infection. Overall study context: Indicated by public TCR beta signatures were CMV infection and matching HLA type. Whole-study findings and limits: HLA-C-restricted CMV-specific TCR beta clonotypes prevailed in the ex vivo response. CMV carriers with the relevant HLA were identified by cumulative public TCR beta family frequency.

Turning to this clonotype: The antigen remains undetermined.

Germline V gene sequence: CDR1 SGHVS, CDR2 FQNEAQ. The V end was cut by 3 bases, the J end by 9 bases, with 18 bases between. CDR3 length equals 15 residues. MiXCR was run by TCRdb on the reads, yielding one entry per CDR3 protein. The sample has more than 650,000 distinct CDR3 sequences, 35% seen once. The TCR originated in a human donor in good health (CMV status not recorded). Some clones in this sample may be carry-over from other donors' samples. The genes are TRBV7-8 and TRBJ2-1; the D is unclear. Sequenced sample: PBMCs. CDR3 nucleotide sequence: TGTGCCAGCAGCTTTTCAAGACGGGTCTTTGTTGAGCAGTTCTTC. This translates into CASSFSRRVFVEQFF.